This TCR beta chain emerged from a study of T cell changes during pregnancy in multiple sclerosis. This clone was seen more than once but under ten times. The repertoire was sequenced with immunoSEQ multiplex PCR; TCRdb's copy has only in-frame clones and lacks some. The sample consists of tens of thousands of clones, 89% of them appearing once. V shed 0 bases and J 5 bases; nucleotides not matched to a gene: 9. The CDR3 runs 16 residues. The germline V gene encodes CDR1 SGHNT and CDR2 YYREEE (reference sequence). V usage is TRBV5-4 and J usage is TRBJ1-1; 8 bases agree with TRBD1. Source: peripheral blood, taken after pregnancy. The sequence came from a female donor with multiple sclerosis, enrolled in a pregnancy study. The CDR3 region is CASSLVRTGGLTEAFF. DNA for the CDR3: TGTGCCAGCAGCTTGGTACGCACAGGGGGGTTAACTGAAGCTTTCTTT. The full variable domain, completed using reference TRBV5-4 and TRBJ1-1, is ETGVTQSPTHLIKTRGQQVTLRCSSQSGHNTVSWYQQALGQGPQFIFQYYREEENGRGNFPPRFSGLQFPNYSSELNVNALELDDSALYLCASSLVRTGGLTEAFFGQGTRLTVV.